The 5 T cell receptor beta chains in this list originate from one sample, sequenced in a study of T cell changes during pregnancy in multiple sclerosis. TCRdb's copy holds only in-frame clones and misses some; the assay was immunoSEQ multiplex PCR. The table shows tens of thousands of clones, with about nine tenths occurring only once. Specimen: CD4+ T cells from peripheral blood mononuclear cells, collected in the first trimester of pregnancy. The receptors here all came from a female donor with multiple sclerosis, enrolled in a pregnancy study.

This chain links TRBV6-6 with TRBJ1-4, with 9 nucleotides matching TRBD1. Germline-derived CDR1 and CDR2 are MNHNY and SVGAGI (reference sequence). The CDR3 runs 14 residues. The junction had 12 bases not matched to a gene; V was cut back by 6 bases and J by 13 bases. Here the CDR3 reads CASSPGTGGNGLFF. CDR3 DNA sequence: TGTGCCAGCAGCCCGGGAACAGGGGGCAATGGACTGTTTTTT.

This chain's CDR3 is CASREGRSGNTIYF. The CDR3 DNA reads as TGTGCCAGCAGGGAGGGGCGGTCCGGAAACACCATATATTTT. This chain links TRBV7-9 with TRBJ1-3; possibly TRBD1 for D (5 bases). Between the trimmed V and J ends, which lost 6 bases and 4 bases, there was a span of 13 bases. Germline loops: CDR1 SEHNR, CDR2 FQNEAQ (reference sequence). CDR3 length equals 14 residues.

The chain combines TRBV7-9 with TRBJ1-2, with 8 bases identical to TRBD1. The CDR3 loop spans 15 amino acids. CDR1 SEHNR and CDR2 FQNEAQ come from the germline V gene (reference sequence). Unmatched junction bases numbered 13, after V lost 7 bases and J lost 6 bases. The CDR3 DNA sequence: TGTGCCAGCATCCTGGACAGGGACATATCGAATGGCTACACCTTC. Its protein is CASILDRDISNGYTF.

This clone came up once. The chain is built from TRBV30 and TRBJ2-7; 12 positions match TRBD2. With 7 bases clipped from V and 2 bases from J, the junction kept 9 bases outside the gene matches. The CDR3 sequence is 15 residues long. Germline CDR1 and CDR2: GTSNPN and SVGIG (reference sequence). CDR3 protein: CAYTTSGSTTYEQYF. As DNA, the CDR3 is TGTGCCTACACGACTAGCGGGAGTACCACCTACGAGCAGTACTTC.

The V gene is TRBV6-5, the J gene TRBJ2-5; D may be TRBD2 (6 bases). There are 15 residues in the CDR3. The ends were cut back, 2 bases at V and 2 bases at J, with 12 bases in the middle. The germline gives CDR1 MNHEY, CDR2 SVGAGI. CDR3 sequence: CASSYGDLLQETQYF. The CDR3 DNA is TGTGCCAGCAGTTACGGGGACTTACTGCAAGAGACCCAGTACTTC.